This T cell receptor (beta chain) derives from a study of blood T cell repertoires in COVID-19. Study-level background: Acute and convalescent COVID-19 samples came from the United States, Italy and Spain. The cDNA or gDNA used as material had been derived from T cells, B-cell-depleted T cells, or PBMCs.

Source study methods: Using reference gene primer amplification, nucleated cell counts were estimated. Produced via immunoSEQ multiplex PCR; TCRdb's table is partial and in-frame only. The V and J calls and clone size come from that table; D and trimming were worked out from the DNA. The sample includes approximately 350,000 clones, around nine tenths of them seen just once. This receptor was identified in a woman between 18 and 29 years old who had recovered from COVID-19. The sequenced sample was peripheral blood.

CDR3 DNA: TGCAGCGTTGCGCTGGGGGGTAGCCCAGATACGCAGTATTTT. It codes for CSVALGGSPDTQYF. This chain connects TRBV29-1 to TRBJ2-3; D perhaps matches TRBD2 (6 bases). This CDR3 region has 14 residues. The V gene lost 4 bases and the J gene lost 4 bases, with 15 bases spanning the gap. CDR1 is SQVTM and CDR2 is ANQGSEA in the germline V gene.